This passage covers 23 T cell receptor beta chains from one sample sequenced in a study of early T cells in non-severe SARS-CoV-2 infection. TCRdb recomputed calls from the 5' RACE reads with MiXCR, one row per CDR3 protein. In the table there are 27,000 or so distinct CDR3 sequences, 3.9% of which are singletons. Sequencing input: whole blood. Receptors were obtained from an adult who was a healthcare worker with PCR-confirmed SARS-CoV-2 infection or an uninfected control (not recorded which).

This clonotype appeared many times. As DNA, the CDR3 is TGTGCCAGCAGCCCCGATGGGGCCTACAATCAGCCCCAGCATTTT. Protein sequence: CASSPDGAYNQPQHF. This sequence joins TRBV12-3 or TRBV12-4 and TRBJ1-5, with D possibly being TRBD1 (5 bases). There are 15 residues in the CDR3. Trimming stripped 6 bases from V and 3 bases from J, with 15 bases between.

In its sample, this clonotype ranks as medium-sized. J is TRBJ2-1 and V is TRBV7-2; 7 bases map to TRBD1. V was clipped by 6 bases and J by 0 bases; unmatched bases: 5. This CDR3 has 15 amino acids. Germline V CDR1 and CDR2: SGHTA, FQGNSA. Here the CDR3 DNA reads TGTGCCAGCAGTCCAGGGGGTCGCTCCTACAATGAGCAGTTCTTC. Protein: CASSPGGRSYNEQFF.

This clonotype has a handful of counts. The V gene is TRBV6-6, the J gene TRBJ1-5; TRBD1 matches 8 bases. Per the germline V gene, CDR1 is MNHNY and CDR2 is SVGAGI (reference sequence). This CDR3 is 17 amino acids long. Unmatched junction bases numbered 10, after V lost 4 bases and J lost 2 bases. The CDR3, as DNA: TGTGCCAGCAGTTCCACGCCGGACAGGGTTGGCAATCAGCCCCAGCATTTT. Its translation is CASSSTPDRVGNQPQHF.

In its sample, this clonotype was seen many times. The CDR3, as DNA: TGTGCCAGCAGTTTTGACAGGACTGAGGCCAAAAACATTCAGTACTTC. It translates to CASSFDRTEAKNIQYF. The chain employs TRBV6-2 or TRBV6-3 and TRBJ2-4; D perhaps matches TRBD1 (6 bases). V was cut by 4 bases and J by 1 base, with 14 bases left in between. The CDR3 has 16 amino acids. The germline V gene encodes CDR1 MNHEY and CDR2 SVGEGT.

This clonotype has a count of ten or more. The V call is TRBV5-1, the J call TRBJ1-3, with D perhaps matching TRBD1 (5 bases). Germline lookup yields CDR1 SGHRS and CDR2 YFSETQ. Trimming removed 2 bases from V and 1 base from J, with 13 bases in between. The CDR3 has 16 amino acids. The CDR3 spells CASSFTLRGSGNTIYF. Written as DNA, the CDR3 is TGCGCCAGCAGCTTCACTCTTCGGGGGTCTGGAAACACCATATATTTT. Using reference TRBV5-1 and TRBJ1-3 for the parts outside the CDR3, the full variable domain is KAGVTQTPRYLIKTRGQQVTLSCSPISGHRSVSWYQQTPGQGLQFLFEYFSETQRNKGNFPGRFSGRQFSNSRSEMNVSTLELGDSALYLCASSFTLRGSGNTIYFGEGSWLTVV.

This clonotype was picked up many times. Here the CDR3 reads CASSSLRTDASFGYTF. The CDR3 region has the DNA TGTGCCAGCAGCTCCCTCCGCACTGATGCCTCTTTTGGCTACACCTTC. This chain joins TRBV7-9 and TRBJ1-2, with no clear D. Trimming removed 4 bases at V and 7 bases at J, with 22 bases between. This CDR3 contains 16 residues. The V gene's germline CDR1 is SEHNR and CDR2 FQNEAQ (reference sequence).

This clonotype was counted ten times or more. This rearrangement joins TRBV10-3 to TRBJ2-1; 9 bases agree with TRBD2. Germline CDR1 and CDR2: ENHRY and SYGVKD. Germline trimming cut 3 bases from V and 8 bases from J; bases unmatched to any gene: 8. This CDR3 comprises 15 residues. CDR3: CAISEQAGGRDEQFF. CDR3 DNA sequence: TGTGCCATCAGTGAACAAGCGGGGGGTCGCGATGAGCAGTTCTTC.

The chain joins TRBV6-4 to TRBJ2-1; D perhaps matches TRBD1 (6 bases). The V gene lost 0 bases and the J gene lost 6 bases, with 12 bases spanning the gap. Germline V gene lookup returns CDR1 MRHNA and CDR2 SNTAGT. The CDR3 has 15 amino acids. CDR3: CASSDSISGANEQFF. The CDR3 DNA follows: TGTGCCAGCAGTGACTCGATTTCAGGGGCCAATGAGCAGTTCTTC.

In this sample, this clonotype turned up a few times. The chain links TRBV10-3 to TRBJ2-5, with D possibly TRBD2 on 5 matching bases. The germline V gene has CDR1 ENHRY and CDR2 SYGVKD. The CDR3 contains 16 residues. Trimming stripped 3 bases from V and 0 bases from J, with 14 bases between. CDR3 sequence reads: CAISESRGRNQETQYF. The CDR3 nucleotides are TGTGCCATCAGTGAATCGAGAGGGCGCAACCAAGAGACCCAGTACTTC.

This clonotype has at least ten counts. The genes are TRBV4-2 and TRBJ1-1; D uncertain. V was pared by 6 bases and J by 4 bases, with 12 bases between. The germline V gene has CDR1 LGHNA and CDR2 YNFKEQ. This CDR3 spans 13 amino acids. The DNA of the CDR3 is TGTGCCAGCAGTCGGACGATGGGCACTGAAGCTTTCTTT. Translated: CASSRTMGTEAFF.

This clonotype was observed at least ten times. The chain employs TRBV4-3 and TRBJ2-3; possibly TRBD2 for D (5 bases). This CDR3 is 18 amino acids long. CDR1 and CDR2 from the germline V gene are LGHNA and YSLEER. Trimming cost V 3 bases and J 0 bases, with 19 bases left between them. CDR3 DNA: TGCGCCAGCAGCCACCTTGGGTTTCTAGGGAGTAGCACAGATACGCAGTATTTT. Amino acid sequence: CASSHLGFLGSSTDTQYF.

Sample share makes this clonotype medium-sized (0.01 to 0.1%). The rearrangement uses TRBV5-4 and TRBJ1-1; the match to TRBD1 covers 10 bases. The J segment lost 4 bases and the V segment lost 3 bases, leaving 9 bases of the junction unmatched. The CDR3 covers 16 residues. Germline V CDR1 and CDR2: SGHNT, YYREEE (reference sequence). The CDR3 loop is CASSYPGQGLLTEAFF. The CDR3 DNA reads as TGTGCCAGCAGCTACCCGGGACAGGGGCTGCTCACTGAAGCTTTCTTT.

This clonotype occurred many times. V usage is TRBV27 and J usage is TRBJ1-1; D is unresolved. This CDR3 has 13 residues. Trimming stripped 2 bases from V and 7 bases from J, with 11 bases between. Per the germline V gene, CDR1 is MNHEY and CDR2 is SMNVEV (reference sequence). The CDR3 protein is CASSLRMYGEAFF. DNA of the CDR3: TGTGCCAGCAGTTTACGGATGTACGGTGAAGCTTTCTTT.

The table lists this clonotype with many counts. The V and J genes are TRBV27 and TRBJ2-3; D gene uncertain. V lost 3 bases to trimming and J lost 3 bases, with 7 bases between them. The germline V gene has CDR1 MNHEY and CDR2 SMNVEV (reference sequence). The CDR3 totals 13 residues. The CDR3 DNA follows: TGTGCCAGCAGTTTCTTTTTGACAGATACGCAGTATTTT. Encoded protein: CASSFFLTDTQYF.

This clonotype has at least ten counts. The chain joins TRBV7-9 to TRBJ1-4, with D maybe TRBD1 (5 bases). Germline V lookup: CDR1 SEHNR, CDR2 FQNEAQ (reference sequence). The CDR3 is 14 residues long. The V gene lost 3 bases and the J gene lost 7 bases, with 12 bases spanning the gap. CDR3 coding DNA: TGTGCCAGCAGCTTTGGGGGGAGGCGTGAAAAACTGTTTTTT. Its protein is CASSFGGRREKLFF.

At least ten counts were recorded for this clonotype. This chain uses TRBV5-4 with TRBJ1-2, with 8 bases lining up with TRBD1. CDR1 is SGHNT and CDR2 is YYREEE in the germline V gene (reference sequence). The CDR3 sequence is 15 residues long. Trimming removed 4 bases from V and 7 bases from J; junction bases left unmatched: 12. The CDR3 here is CASSTGGQGLSGYTF. In nucleotides, the CDR3 is TGTGCCAGCAGCACGGGCGGACAGGGCCTCAGTGGCTACACCTTC.

This clonotype was seen repeatedly, ten times or more. This rearrangement joins TRBV18 to TRBJ2-1, with 9 bases that match TRBD2. This CDR3 region has 18 residues. Germline assignment: CDR1 KGHSH and CDR2 LQKENI. V was pared by 6 bases and J by 0 bases, with 12 bases of the junction left unmatched. CDR3 region: CASSKGAGGTSSYNEQFF. The CDR3 DNA sequence: TGTGCCAGCTCCAAAGGAGCGGGGGGAACCAGCTCCTACAATGAGCAGTTCTTC.

Ten or more counts support this clonotype. This chain joins TRBV6-5 and TRBJ1-5; possibly TRBD1 for D (5 bases). This CDR3 is 14 amino acids long. V shed 5 bases and J shed 6 bases, with 14 bases lying between them. The V gene's germline CDR1 is MNHEY and CDR2 SVGAGI. CDR3 in DNA: TGTGCCAGCAGTCGTTCACAGGTTTCTCAGCCCCAGCATTTT. It specifies CASSRSQVSQPQHF.

This clonotype was detected ten times or more. The gene calls are TRBV13 and TRBJ2-3; D gene unclear. V lost 5 bases, J lost 6 bases, and 21 bases lay in between. The V gene's germline CDR1 is PRHDT and CDR2 FYEKMQ (reference sequence). The CDR3 covers 16 residues. The CDR3 sequence: CASSPRTGQETDTQYF. The CDR3 nucleotides are TGTGCCAGCAGCCCCCGGACGGGCCAAGAAACCGATACGCAGTATTTT.

This clonotype was seen ten or more times. The chain combines TRBV19 with TRBJ1-4; TRBD1 aligns across 10 bases. CDR1 LNHDA and CDR2 SQIVND come from the germline V gene (reference sequence). The CDR3 runs to 13 residues. With 6 bases clipped from V and 6 bases from J, the junction kept 1 base outside the gene matches. CDR3 bases: TGTGCCAGTAGAGGGACAGGGGATGAAAAACTGTTTTTT. As protein: CASRGTGDEKLFF.

This clonotype has at least ten counts. J is TRBJ2-2 and V is TRBV5-5, with D perhaps matching TRBD2 (5 bases). The germline gives CDR1 SGHKS, CDR2 YYEKEE (reference sequence). The CDR3 runs 15 residues. The V end lost 0 bases, the J end lost 7 bases, and 13 bases lay between the germline ends. CDR3 amino acids: CASSLDPGNIGELFF. The CDR3 DNA is TGTGCCAGCAGCTTGGATCCCGGGAATATCGGGGAGCTGTTTTTT.

This clonotype was seen at least ten times. The V call is TRBV27, the J call TRBJ1-6, with D uncertain. The germline V and J ends were trimmed by 3 bases and 0 bases, with 9 bases remaining between them. CDR3 size: 16 residues. The germline gives CDR1 MNHEY, CDR2 SMNVEV (reference sequence). CDR3 amino acids: CASSLAYSSYNSPLHF. As DNA, the CDR3 is TGTGCCAGCAGTTTGGCTTATAGCTCCTATAATTCACCCCTCCACTTT.

This clonotype was counted ten times or more. The chain couples TRBV12-3 or TRBV12-4 to TRBJ1-3; D may be TRBD1 (5 bases). The length of the CDR3 is 17 residues. Trimming removed 4 bases at V and 0 bases at J, with 16 bases between. The CDR3 protein is CASSSYSAGGSGNTIYF. The CDR3 DNA sequence: TGTGCCAGCAGTTCCTACTCGGCGGGGGGCTCTGGAAACACCATATATTTT.